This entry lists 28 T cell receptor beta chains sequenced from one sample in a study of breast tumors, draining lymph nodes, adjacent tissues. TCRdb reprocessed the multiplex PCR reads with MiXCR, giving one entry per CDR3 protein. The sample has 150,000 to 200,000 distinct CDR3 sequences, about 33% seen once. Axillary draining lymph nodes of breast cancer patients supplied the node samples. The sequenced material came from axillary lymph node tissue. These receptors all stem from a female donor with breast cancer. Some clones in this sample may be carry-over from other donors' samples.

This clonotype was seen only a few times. The CDR3 reads CASSLGVVIGANVLTF. The DNA for the CDR3 is TGTGCCAGCAGCTTAGGGGTAGTGATTGGGGCCAACGTCCTGACTTTC. The chain links TRBV7-9 to TRBJ2-6; the D is unclear. CDR1 and CDR2 from the germline V gene are SEHNR and FQNEAQ (reference sequence). The length of the CDR3 is 16 residues. V was shortened by 1 base and J by 3 bases, with 10 bases between the two germline ends.

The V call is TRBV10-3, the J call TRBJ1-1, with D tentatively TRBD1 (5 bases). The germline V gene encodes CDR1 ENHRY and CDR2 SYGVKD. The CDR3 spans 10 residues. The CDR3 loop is CGEGDTEAFF. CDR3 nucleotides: TGTGGGGAAGGGGACACTGAAGCTTTCTTT.

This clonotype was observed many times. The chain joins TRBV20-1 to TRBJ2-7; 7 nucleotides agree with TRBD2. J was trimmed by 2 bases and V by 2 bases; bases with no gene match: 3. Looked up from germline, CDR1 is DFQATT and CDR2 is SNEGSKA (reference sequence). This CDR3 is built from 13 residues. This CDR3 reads CSARNSGAYEQYF. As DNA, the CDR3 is TGCAGTGCTAGAAACAGCGGGGCCTACGAGCAGTACTTC.

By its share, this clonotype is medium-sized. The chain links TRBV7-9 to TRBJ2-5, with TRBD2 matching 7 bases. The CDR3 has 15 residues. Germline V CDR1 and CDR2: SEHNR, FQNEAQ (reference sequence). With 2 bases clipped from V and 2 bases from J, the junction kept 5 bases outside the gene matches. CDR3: CASSLSGAGQETQYF. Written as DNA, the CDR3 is TGTGCCAGCAGCTTAAGCGGGGCGGGACAAGAGACCCAGTACTTC.

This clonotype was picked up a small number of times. The CDR3 DNA is TGTGCCAGCAGTTACTCAACCGGGGCCCTTTCCTACAATGAGCAGTTCTTC. Protein sequence: CASSYSTGALSYNEQFF. The V and J genes are TRBV6-5 and TRBJ2-1; the D call may be TRBD1 or TRBD2 (5 bases each). The CDR3 loop spans 17 amino acids. V lost 0 bases to trimming and J lost 1 base, with 13 bases between them. The germline V gene encodes CDR1 MNHEY and CDR2 SVGAGI.

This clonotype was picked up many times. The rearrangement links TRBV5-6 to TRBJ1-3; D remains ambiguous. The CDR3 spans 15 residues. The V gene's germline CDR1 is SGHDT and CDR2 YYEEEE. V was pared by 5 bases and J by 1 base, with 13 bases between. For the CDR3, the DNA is TGTGCCAGCAGTCCTGGACGTATATCTGGAAACACCATATATTTT. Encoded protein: CASSPGRISGNTIYF. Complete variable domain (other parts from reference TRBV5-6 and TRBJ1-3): DAGVTQSPTHLIKTRGQQVTLRCSPKSGHDTVSWYQQALGQGPQFIFQYYEEEERQRGNFPDRFSGHQFPNYSSELNVNALLLGDSALYLCASSPGRISGNTIYFGEGSWLTVV.

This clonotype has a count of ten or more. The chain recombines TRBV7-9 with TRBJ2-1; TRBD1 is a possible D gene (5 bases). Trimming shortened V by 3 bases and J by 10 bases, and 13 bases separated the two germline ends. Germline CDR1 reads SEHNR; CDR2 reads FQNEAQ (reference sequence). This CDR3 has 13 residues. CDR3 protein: CASSFMTTVEQFF. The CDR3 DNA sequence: TGTGCCAGCAGCTTTATGACGACAGTAGAGCAGTTCTTC.

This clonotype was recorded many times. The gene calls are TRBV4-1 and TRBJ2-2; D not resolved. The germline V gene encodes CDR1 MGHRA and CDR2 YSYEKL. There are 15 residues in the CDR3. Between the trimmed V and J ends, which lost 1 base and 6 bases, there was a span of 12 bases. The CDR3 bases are TGCGCCAGCAGCCAAGTAGGGTTTGGGTCCGGGGAGCTGTTTTTT. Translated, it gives CASSQVGFGSGELFF.

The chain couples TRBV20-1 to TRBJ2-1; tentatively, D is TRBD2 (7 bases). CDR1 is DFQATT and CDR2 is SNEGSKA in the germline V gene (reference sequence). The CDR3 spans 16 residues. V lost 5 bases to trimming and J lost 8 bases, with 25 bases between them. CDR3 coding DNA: TGCAGTGCTGGGGGGGCTAGCGTACTAACTTCCGATGAGCAGTTCTTC. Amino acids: CSAGGASVLTSDEQFF.

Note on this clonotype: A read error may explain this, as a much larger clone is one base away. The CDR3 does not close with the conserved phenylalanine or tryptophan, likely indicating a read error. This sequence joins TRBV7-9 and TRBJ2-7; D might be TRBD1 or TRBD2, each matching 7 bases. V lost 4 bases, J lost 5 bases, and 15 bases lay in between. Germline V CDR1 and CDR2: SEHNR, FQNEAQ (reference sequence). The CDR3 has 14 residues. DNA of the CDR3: TGTGCCAGCAGCTCATCCAGGGGGAGGGACGAGCAGTACCTC. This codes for CASSSSRGRDEQYL.

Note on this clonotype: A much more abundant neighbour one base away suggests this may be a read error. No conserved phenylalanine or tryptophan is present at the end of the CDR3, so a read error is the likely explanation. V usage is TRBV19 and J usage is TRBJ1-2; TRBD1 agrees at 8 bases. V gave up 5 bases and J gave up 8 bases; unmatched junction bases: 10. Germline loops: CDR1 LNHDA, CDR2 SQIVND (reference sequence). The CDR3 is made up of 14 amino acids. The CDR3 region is CASSPTTGARGYTV. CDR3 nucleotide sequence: TGTGCCAGTAGTCCCACGACAGGGGCCCGCGGCTACACCGTC.

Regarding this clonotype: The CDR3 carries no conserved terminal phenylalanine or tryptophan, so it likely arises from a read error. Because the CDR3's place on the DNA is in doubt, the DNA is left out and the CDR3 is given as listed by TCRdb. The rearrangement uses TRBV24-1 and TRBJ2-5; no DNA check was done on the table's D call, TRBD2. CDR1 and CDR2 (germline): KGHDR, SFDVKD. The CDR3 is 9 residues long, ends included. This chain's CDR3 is CATSDFTSG.

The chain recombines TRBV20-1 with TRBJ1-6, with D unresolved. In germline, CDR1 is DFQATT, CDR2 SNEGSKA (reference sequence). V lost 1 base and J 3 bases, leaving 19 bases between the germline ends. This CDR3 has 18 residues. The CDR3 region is CSARAGPSTMNYNSPLHF. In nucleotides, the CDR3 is TGCAGTGCTAGAGCCGGCCCGTCAACCATGAACTATAATTCACCCCTCCACTTT.

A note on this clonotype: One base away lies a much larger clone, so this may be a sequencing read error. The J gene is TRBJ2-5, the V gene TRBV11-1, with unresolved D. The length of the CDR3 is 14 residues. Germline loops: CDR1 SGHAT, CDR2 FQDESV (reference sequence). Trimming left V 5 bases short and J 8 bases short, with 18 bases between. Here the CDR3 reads CASSPSTLASTQYF. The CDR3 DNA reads TGTGCCAGCAGCCCCTCAACTCTGGCCAGTACCCAGTACTTC.

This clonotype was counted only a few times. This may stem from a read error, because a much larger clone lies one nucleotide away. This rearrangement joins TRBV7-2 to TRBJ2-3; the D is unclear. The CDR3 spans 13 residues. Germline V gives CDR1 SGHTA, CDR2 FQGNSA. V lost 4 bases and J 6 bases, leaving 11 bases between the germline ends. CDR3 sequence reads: CASSSGLQDTQYF. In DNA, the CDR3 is TGTGCCAGCAGCTCCGGCCTTCAGGATACGCAGTATTTT.

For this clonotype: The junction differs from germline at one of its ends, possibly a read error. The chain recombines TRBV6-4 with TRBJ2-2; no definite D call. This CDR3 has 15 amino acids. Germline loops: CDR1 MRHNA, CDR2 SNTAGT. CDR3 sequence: CASSHSRSEVGELFF. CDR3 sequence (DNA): TGTGCCAGCAGTCACTCGAGGAGCGAGGTCGGGGAGCTGTTTTTT.

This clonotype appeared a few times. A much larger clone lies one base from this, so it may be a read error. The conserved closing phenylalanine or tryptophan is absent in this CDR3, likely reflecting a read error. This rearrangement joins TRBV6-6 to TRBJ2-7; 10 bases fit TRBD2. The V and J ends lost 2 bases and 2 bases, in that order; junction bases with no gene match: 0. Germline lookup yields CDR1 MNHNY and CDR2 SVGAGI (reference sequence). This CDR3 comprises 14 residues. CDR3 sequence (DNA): TGTGCCAGCAGTTACAGCGGGAGGGCCTACGAGCAGTACCTC. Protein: CASSYSGRAYEQYL.

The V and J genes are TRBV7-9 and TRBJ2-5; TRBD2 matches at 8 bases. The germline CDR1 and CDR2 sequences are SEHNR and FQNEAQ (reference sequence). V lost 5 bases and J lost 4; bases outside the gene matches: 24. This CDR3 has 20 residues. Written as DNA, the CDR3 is TGTGCCAGCAGCCCCGTGGCGGGAGGAAACACCGGGGGCAGTTCAGAGACCCAGTACTTC. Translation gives CASSPVAGGNTGGSSETQYF.

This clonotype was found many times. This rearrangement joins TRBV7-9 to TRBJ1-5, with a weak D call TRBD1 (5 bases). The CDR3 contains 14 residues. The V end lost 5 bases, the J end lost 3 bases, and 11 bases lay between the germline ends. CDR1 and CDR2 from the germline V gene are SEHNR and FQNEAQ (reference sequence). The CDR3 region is CASSQLGVNQPQHF. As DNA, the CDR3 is TGTGCCAGCAGCCAATTGGGGGTCAATCAGCCCCAGCATTTT. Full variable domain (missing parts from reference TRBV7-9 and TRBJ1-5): DTGVSQNPRHKITKRGQNVTFRCDPISEHNRLYWYRQTLGQGPEFLTYFQNEAQLEKSRLLSDRFSAERPKGSFSTLEIQRTEQGDSAMYLCASSQLGVNQPQHFGDGTRLSIL.

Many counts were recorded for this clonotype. In DNA form, the CDR3 reads TGTGCCAGCAGCTACCACACCGGGGAGCTGTTTTTT. Translating gives CASSYHTGELFF. The chain uses TRBV4-2 and TRBJ2-2; D ambiguous. The CDR3 is made up of 12 amino acids. Germline CDR1 is LGHNA and CDR2 is YNFKEQ. The V and J ends lost 5 bases and 3 bases respectively, with 4 bases between them.

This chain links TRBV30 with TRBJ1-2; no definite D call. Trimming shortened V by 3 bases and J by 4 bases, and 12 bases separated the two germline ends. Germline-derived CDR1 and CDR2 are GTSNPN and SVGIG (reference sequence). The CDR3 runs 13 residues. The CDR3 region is CAWSSADLYGYTF. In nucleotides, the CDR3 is TGTGCCTGGAGCTCCGCGGACCTCTATGGCTACACCTTC.

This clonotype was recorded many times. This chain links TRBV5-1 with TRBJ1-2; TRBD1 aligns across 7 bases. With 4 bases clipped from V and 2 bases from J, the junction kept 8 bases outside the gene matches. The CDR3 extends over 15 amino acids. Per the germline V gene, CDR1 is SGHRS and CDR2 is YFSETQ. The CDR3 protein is CASSLTGPVNYGYTF. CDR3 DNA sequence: TGCGCCAGCAGCCTGACAGGGCCGGTGAACTATGGCTACACCTTC.

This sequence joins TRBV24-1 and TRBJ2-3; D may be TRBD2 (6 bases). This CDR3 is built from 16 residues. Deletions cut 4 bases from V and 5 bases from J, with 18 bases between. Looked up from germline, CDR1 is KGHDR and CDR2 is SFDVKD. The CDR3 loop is CATSESFRRVRDTQYF. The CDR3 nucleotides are TGTGCCACCAGTGAGTCCTTCAGGAGGGTGCGAGATACGCAGTATTTT.

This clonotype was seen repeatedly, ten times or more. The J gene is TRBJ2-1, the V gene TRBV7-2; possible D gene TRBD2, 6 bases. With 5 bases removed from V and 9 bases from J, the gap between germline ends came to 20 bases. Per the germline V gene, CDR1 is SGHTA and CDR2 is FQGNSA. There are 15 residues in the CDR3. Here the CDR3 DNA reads TGTGCCAGCAGCCCCATGGGCGGGATAACTGCTGAGCAGTTCTTC. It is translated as CASSPMGGITAEQFF.

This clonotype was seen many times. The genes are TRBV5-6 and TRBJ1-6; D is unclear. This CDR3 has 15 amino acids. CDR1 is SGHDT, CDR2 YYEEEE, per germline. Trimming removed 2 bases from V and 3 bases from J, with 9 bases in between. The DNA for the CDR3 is TGTGCCAGCAGCTTAAAAGGGAACTATAATTCACCCCTCCACTTT. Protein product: CASSLKGNYNSPLHF.

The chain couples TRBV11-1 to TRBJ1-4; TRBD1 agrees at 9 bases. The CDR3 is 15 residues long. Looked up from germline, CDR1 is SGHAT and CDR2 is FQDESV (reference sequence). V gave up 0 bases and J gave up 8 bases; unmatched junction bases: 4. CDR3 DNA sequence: TGTGCCAGCAGCTTAGCCGGGACAGGGCCCGAAAAACTGTTTTTT. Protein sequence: CASSLAGTGPEKLFF.

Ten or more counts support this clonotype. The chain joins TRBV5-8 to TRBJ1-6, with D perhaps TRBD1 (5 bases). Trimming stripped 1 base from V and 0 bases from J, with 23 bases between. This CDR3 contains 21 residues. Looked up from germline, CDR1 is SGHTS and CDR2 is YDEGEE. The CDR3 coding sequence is TGTGCCAGCAGCTTGCTTTATGGTCGCCCGAAGGGGAGCTCCTATAATTCACCCCTCCACTTT. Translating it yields CASSLLYGRPKGSSYNSPLHF.

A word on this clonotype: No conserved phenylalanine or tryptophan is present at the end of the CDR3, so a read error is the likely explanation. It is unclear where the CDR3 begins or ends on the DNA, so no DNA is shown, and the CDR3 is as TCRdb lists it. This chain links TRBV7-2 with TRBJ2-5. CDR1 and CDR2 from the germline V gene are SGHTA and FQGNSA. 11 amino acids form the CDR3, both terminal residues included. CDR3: CASTEEETQCS.